A single sample is the source of the 19 T cell receptor beta chains below, sequenced in a study of patients and donors after allogeneic stem cell transplantation. From the RT-PCR reads, TCRdb called clonotypes with MiXCR, one entry per CDR3 protein. In the table there are about 960,000 distinct CDR3 sequences, roughly 18% of which are singletons. Material for sequencing was blood, either unsorted or a sorted T cell fraction (not recorded which). All receptors derive from a human donor who was either an allogeneic HSCT recipient or a stem cell or donor lymphocyte infusion donor (not recorded which). It is not recorded whose cells these are; they may come from a transplant donor.

This chain joins TRBV12-3 or TRBV12-4 and TRBJ1-1, with a possible D match to TRBD1 (5 bases). Between the trimmed V and J ends, which lost 5 bases and 6 bases, there was a span of 25 bases. The length of the CDR3 is 17 residues. The CDR3 region is CASSEWVYGGGDPEAFF. The CDR3, as DNA: TGTGCCAGCAGTGAATGGGTTTATGGGGGGGGGGACCCTGAAGCTTTCTTT.

This clonotype was picked up many times. This sequence joins TRBV5-1 and TRBJ2-7; D may be TRBD1 (5 bases). Germline V gene lookup returns CDR1 SGHRS and CDR2 YFSETQ. Trimming stripped 3 bases from V and 4 bases from J, with 14 bases between. The CDR3 has 14 amino acids. CDR3 coding DNA: TGCGCCAGCAGCTCTGCAGGGTATAAGTACGAGCAGTACTTC. It yields the protein CASSSAGYKYEQYF.

This clonotype was recorded at least ten times. The J gene is TRBJ2-1, the V gene TRBV20-1, with D hard to call. Per the germline V gene, CDR1 is DFQATT and CDR2 is SNEGSKA (reference sequence). With 0 bases removed from V and 2 bases from J, the gap between germline ends came to 11 bases. The CDR3 is 15 amino acids. CDR3 in DNA: TGCAGTGCTAGAGATCCCCAGATAACCTACAATGAGCAGTTCTTC. Translated: CSARDPQITYNEQFF.

J is TRBJ2-7 and V is TRBV30; tentatively, D is TRBD2 (5 bases). The germline V gene has CDR1 GTSNPN and CDR2 SVGIG (reference sequence). The V end lost 3 bases, the J end lost 2 bases, and 8 bases lay between the germline ends. This CDR3 has 12 amino acids. CDR3 in DNA: TGTGCCTGGAGGGGAGCTACCTACGAGCAGTACTTC. This codes for CAWRGATYEQYF.

The V call is TRBV12-3 or TRBV12-4, the J call TRBJ2-7, with 9 bases lining up with TRBD1. CDR3 length: 17 amino acids. V was clipped by 3 bases and J by 0 bases; unmatched bases: 9. The CDR3 protein is CASSLPPPDRGSYEQYF. For the CDR3, the DNA is TGTGCCAGCAGTTTGCCCCCCCCGGACAGGGGCTCCTACGAGCAGTACTTC.

This rearrangement joins TRBV29-1 to TRBJ1-3; TRBD1 might be the D (5 bases). The germline V and J ends were trimmed by 3 bases and 3 bases, with 9 bases remaining between them. This CDR3 contains 13 residues. CDR1 SQVTM and CDR2 ANQGSEA come from the germline V gene. The CDR3 coding sequence is TGCAGCGTTGACAGGGCGAGTGGAAACACCATATATTTT. Its translation is CSVDRASGNTIYF.

The chain recombines TRBV6-5 with TRBJ2-5; 10 nucleotides line up with TRBD1. Germline V gene sequence: CDR1 MNHEY, CDR2 SVGAGI. The trim removed 0 bases at V and 5 bases at J, leaving 0 bases unmatched. The length of the CDR3 is 14 residues. This CDR3 reads CASSYSGQGETQYF. The DNA for the CDR3 is TGTGCCAGCAGTTACTCGGGACAGGGGGAGACCCAGTACTTC.

Note on this clonotype: One end of the junction does not line up with germline, which may come from a read error. The rearrangement joins TRBV25-1 to TRBJ1-6, with 7 bases lining up with TRBD1. CDR3 length: 10 amino acids. CDR1 and CDR2 from the germline V gene are MGHDK and SYGVNS. CDR3 region: CASSDGTAPF. Written as DNA, the CDR3 is TGTGCCAGCAGTGATGGGACAGCTCCTTTT.

The gene calls are TRBV27 and TRBJ2-7, with D possibly TRBD1 on 5 matching bases. Germline CDR1 reads MNHEY; CDR2 reads SMNVEV (reference sequence). The CDR3 loop spans 15 amino acids. V lost 5 bases and J 2 bases, leaving 16 bases between the germline ends. Written as DNA, the CDR3 is TGTGCCAGCAGTCCTCGTCTCCAGGGAACCTACGAGCAGTACTTC. This sequence encodes CASSPRLQGTYEQYF.

Note on this clonotype: A much larger clonotype is one base distant, so this may be a read error. The J gene is TRBJ2-1, the V gene TRBV4-3; 16 positions agree with TRBD2. The J call may be faulty, since TRBJ2-7 better matches the DNA end. This CDR3 is built from 17 residues. The germline V gene has CDR1 LGHNA and CDR2 YSLEER. The CDR3 is CASSPGTSGGAYNEQYF. Written as DNA, the CDR3 is TGCGCCAGCAGCCCAGGGACTAGCGGGGGGGCTTACAATGAGCAGTACTTC.

The rearrangement joins TRBV25-1 to TRBJ2-2; 8 bases agree with TRBD2. This CDR3 is built from 15 residues. Per germline, CDR1 MGHDK and CDR2 SYGVNS. V shed 11 bases and J 5 bases; nucleotides not matched to a gene: 13. As DNA, the CDR3 is TGTGCCGCTGAACGGGGGGGAGTGGAAACCGGGGAGCTGTTTTTT. Translation: CAAERGGVETGELFF.

The sample holds a few counts of this clonotype. This chain connects TRBV11-3 to TRBJ2-7; D is ambiguous. CDR1 and CDR2 from the germline V gene are SGHNT and YENEEA. V lost 6 bases to trimming and J lost 4 bases, with 13 bases between them. This CDR3 contains 13 residues. CDR3 DNA sequence: TGTGCCAGCAGTCTTCGGGCCCCTTACGAGCAGTACTTC. Translating gives CASSLRAPYEQYF.

This clonotype was seen more than once but under ten times. This chain links TRBV6-1 with TRBJ2-7; 7 bases align to TRBD1. This CDR3 contains 14 residues. J was trimmed by 2 bases and V by 7 bases; bases with no gene match: 8. The germline CDR1 and CDR2 sequences are MNHNS and SASEGT. CDR3 protein: CASIKPGQTYEQYF. In nucleotides, the CDR3 is TGTGCCAGCATTAAACCGGGACAGACCTACGAGCAGTACTTC.

The chain employs TRBV7-2 and TRBJ1-1; D call uncertain. V was pared by 1 base and J by 6 bases, with 18 bases between. This CDR3 comprises 16 residues. The germline V gene encodes CDR1 SGHTA and CDR2 FQGNSA. CDR3 coding DNA: TGTGCCAGCAGCTTAGTTCCCGGCATGAAATCGGCTGAAGCTTTCTTT. It codes for CASSLVPGMKSAEAFF.

This clonotype was counted only a few times. The CDR3 DNA follows: TGTGCCAGCAGGCGACAGGTCACAGATACGCAGTATTTT. Its translation is CASRRQVTDTQYF. The rearrangement joins TRBV2 to TRBJ2-3, with D possibly being TRBD1 (6 bases). Germline V gives CDR1 SNHLY, CDR2 FYNNEI. CDR3 length: 13 amino acids. Trimming stripped 6 bases from V and 2 bases from J, with 9 bases between.

The chain employs TRBV12-3 or TRBV12-4 and TRBJ1-2; tentative D call: TRBD1 (5 bases). Trimming stripped 2 bases from V and 6 bases from J, with 25 bases between. There are 18 residues in the CDR3. The CDR3 spells CASSLSRRGLELGNGYTF. In DNA form, the CDR3 reads TGTGCCAGCAGTTTATCGCGCCGGGGACTGGAGCTCGGCAATGGCTACACCTTC.

This rearrangement joins TRBV29-1 to TRBJ1-1; 7 nucleotides match TRBD1. V lost 0 bases and J lost 8; bases outside the gene matches: 3. This CDR3 comprises 12 residues. In germline, CDR1 is SQVTM, CDR2 ANQGSEA. The CDR3 protein is CSVEEGGREAFF. CDR3 sequence (DNA): TGCAGCGTTGAAGAAGGGGGCAGGGAAGCTTTCTTT.

The sample holds a few counts of this clonotype. The chain couples TRBV5-1 to TRBJ2-7; tentative D call: TRBD1 (5 bases). V was cut by 0 bases and J by 5 bases, with 12 bases left in between. CDR3 length: 14 amino acids. Per germline, CDR1 SGHRS and CDR2 YFSETQ. CDR3 DNA sequence: TGCGCCAGCAGCTTGGACTCCCTACAGGACGAGCAGTACTTC. Protein: CASSLDSLQDEQYF.

The V gene is TRBV6-5, the J gene TRBJ2-2; D not certain. With 0 bases removed from V and 3 bases from J, the gap between germline ends came to 5 bases. The CDR3 has 14 residues. The germline CDR1 and CDR2 sequences are MNHEY and SVGAGI. DNA for the CDR3: TGTGCCAGCAGTTACTCGGCGGACACCGGGGAGCTGTTTTTT. Its translation is CASSYSADTGELFF.